This TCR beta chain was recovered during a study of shared clonotypes between healthy human individuals. V was shortened by 5 bases and J by 4 bases, with 20 bases between the two germline ends. There are 16 residues in the CDR3. The germline V gene has CDR1 LNHDA and CDR2 SQIVND (reference sequence). Naive CD8 isolation took CD45RO-negative cells positively selected for CCR7 and excluded terminally differentiated effector memory CD45RA+ cells. Each of the donors was a healthy adult who was HIV-negative and had not had a recent acute infection or vaccination. Each donor was a Caucasian adult residing in Nashville, Tennessee. TCRdb's copy holds only in-frame clones and misses some; the assay was immunoSEQ multiplex PCR. The top ten clones hold 24% of a sample with almost 700,000 clones, 92% of them seen once. Study-wide results and caveats: Clonotype sharing across four donors was observed for 4% to 6.5% of naive CD4 clonotypes. What naive subsets generally showed was a larger estimated richness than memory subsets showed.

This clone was detected once. What it recognizes is unknown. The sequence was collected from a man aged 25-45 years in good health. J is TRBJ1-2 and V is TRBV19; no firm D call. The sequenced material came from naive CD8+ T cells sorted from blood. The CDR3 bases are TGTGCCAGTAGTGCCCCAGACCCTCAGTCATCCTATGGCTACACCTTC. It codes for CASSAPDPQSSYGYTF.